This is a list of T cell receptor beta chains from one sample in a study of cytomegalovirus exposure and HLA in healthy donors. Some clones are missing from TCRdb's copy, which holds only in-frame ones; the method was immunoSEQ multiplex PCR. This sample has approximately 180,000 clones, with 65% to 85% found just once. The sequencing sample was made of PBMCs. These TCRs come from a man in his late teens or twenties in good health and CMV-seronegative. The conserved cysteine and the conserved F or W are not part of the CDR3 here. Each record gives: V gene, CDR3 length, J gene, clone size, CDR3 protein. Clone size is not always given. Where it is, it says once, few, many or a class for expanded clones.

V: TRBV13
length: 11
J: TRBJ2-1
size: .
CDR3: ASSTDTYNEQF

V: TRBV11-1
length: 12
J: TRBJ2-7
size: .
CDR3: ASSWASGMAEQY

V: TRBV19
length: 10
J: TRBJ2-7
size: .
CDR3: ASRDNSYEQY

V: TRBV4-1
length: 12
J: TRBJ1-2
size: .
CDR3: ASSQDRTGRGYT

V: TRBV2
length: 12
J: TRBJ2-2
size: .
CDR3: ASTQVGNTGELF

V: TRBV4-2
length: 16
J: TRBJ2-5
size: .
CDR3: ASSQDAGRRRESETQY

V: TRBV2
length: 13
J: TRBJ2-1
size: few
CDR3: ASRGGTSSYNEQF

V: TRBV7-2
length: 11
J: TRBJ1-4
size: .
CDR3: ASSPPLRAGLF

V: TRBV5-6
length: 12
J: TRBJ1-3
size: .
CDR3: ASSLGNSGNTIY

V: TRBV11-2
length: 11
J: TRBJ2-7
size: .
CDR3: ASSLDLGGEQY

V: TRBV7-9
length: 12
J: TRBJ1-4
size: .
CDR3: ASSLVWENEKLF

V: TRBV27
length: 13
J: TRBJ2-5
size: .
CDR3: ASSLWDSPQETQY

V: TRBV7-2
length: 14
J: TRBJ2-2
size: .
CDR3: ASSTSTSMNTGELF

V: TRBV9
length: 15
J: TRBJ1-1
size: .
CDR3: ASSVYPRNRGGTEAF

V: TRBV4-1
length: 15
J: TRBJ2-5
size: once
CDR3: ASSQGLLAGSKETQY

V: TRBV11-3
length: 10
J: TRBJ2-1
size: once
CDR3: ASSLEGPEQF

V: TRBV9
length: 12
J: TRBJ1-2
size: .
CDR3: ASSVDISGVGYT

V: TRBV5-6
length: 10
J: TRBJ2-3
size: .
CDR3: ASSPGTDTQY

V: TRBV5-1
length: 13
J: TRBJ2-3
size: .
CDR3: ASSLGGRESDTQY

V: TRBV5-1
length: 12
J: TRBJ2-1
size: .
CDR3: ASTQGQLYNEQF

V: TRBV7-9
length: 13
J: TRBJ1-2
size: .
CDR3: ASSHTGTNNYGYT

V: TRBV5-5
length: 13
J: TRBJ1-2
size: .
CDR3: ASSQLDSSNYGYT

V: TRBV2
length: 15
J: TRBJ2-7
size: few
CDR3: ASTPRGDRGSAYEQY

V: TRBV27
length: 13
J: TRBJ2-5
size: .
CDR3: ASSSGGGRGETQY

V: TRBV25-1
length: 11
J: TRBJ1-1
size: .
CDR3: ASSESGATEAF

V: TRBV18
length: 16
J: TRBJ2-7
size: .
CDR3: ASSPGDRGPQIAYEQY